This is a list of T cell receptor beta chains from one sample in a study of T-cell reconstitution after alpha-beta-depleted transplantation in children. A single record per CDR3 protein comes from TCRdb applying MiXCR to the PCR reads. The data show around 370,000 distinct CDR3 sequences, about a tenth seen once. This specimen was PBMCs from the stem cell graft donor, taken from the stem cell graft. Receptors originate from a human donor who donated a stem cell graft to a child with acute lymphoblastic leukemia. Both conserved end residues are part of each CDR3. The D gene is left open where the match is weak. Rows may omit the clone size; those that give it use once, few, many or a size class.

TRBJ2-1 | TRBV28 | few | NA | CASSLFADSPYNEQFF | TGTGCCAGCAGTTTATTTGCCGACAGCCCCTACAATGAGCAGTTCTTC
TRBJ2-1 | TRBV7-9 | many | NA | CASSLRRGRQFF | TGTGCCAGCAGCTTACGGAGAGGGCGGCAGTTCTTC
TRBJ1-5 | TRBV28 | few | NA | CASSFQGPQGNQPQHF | TGTGCCAGCAGTTTCCAGGGGCCCCAGGGCAATCAGCCCCAGCATTTT
TRBJ1-2 | TRBV12-3/TRBV12-4 | NA | NA | CASSSRGNYGYTF | TGTGCCAGCAGTTCCCGCGGTAACTATGGCTACACCTTC
TRBJ2-1 | TRBV12-3/TRBV12-4 | NA | NA | CASSPSVWEQFF | TGTGCCAGCAGCCCCTCGGTGTGGGAGCAGTTCTTC
TRBJ2-5 | TRBV6-2/TRBV6-3 | NA | NA | CASSELQETQYF | TGTGCCAGCAGTGAGCTCCAAGAGACCCAGTACTTC
TRBJ1-6 | TRBV7-8 | NA | NA | CASGRPQDSPLHF | TGTGCCAGCGGCCGGCCCCAGGATTCACCCCTCCACTTT
TRBJ1-2 | TRBV9 | NA | TRBD1 | CASSPPPGQGHYGYTF | TGTGCCAGCAGCCCCCCCCCGGGACAGGGGCACTATGGCTACACCTTC
TRBJ1-5 | TRBV24-1 | many | TRBD1 | CATSARTGRIVSNQPQHF | TGTGCCACCAGTGCGAGGACAGGGAGGATCGTGAGCAATCAGCCCCAGCATTTT
TRBJ1-1 | TRBV6-5 | NA | NA | CASSYSQGGTEAFF | TGTGCCAGCAGTTACTCGCAGGGTGGCACTGAAGCTTTCTTT
TRBJ2-7 | TRBV4-3 | NA | TRBD2 | CASSQEYSGRTSYEQYF | TGCGCCAGCAGCCAAGAGTATAGCGGGAGGACGTCCTACGAGCAGTACTTC
TRBJ1-1 | TRBV5-1 | many | TRBD1 | CASGQQGMNTEAFF | TGCGCCAGCGGCCAACAGGGGATGAACACTGAAGCTTTCTTT
TRBJ2-5 | TRBV20-1 | few | NA | CSARGGESYQETQYF | TGCAGTGCTAGAGGAGGGGAGTCGTACCAAGAGACCCAGTACTTC
TRBJ2-5 | TRBV20-1 | NA | NA | CSARLPGGETQYF | TGCAGTGCTAGACTACCGGGTGGAGAGACCCAGTACTTC
TRBJ2-3 | TRBV29-1 | NA | NA | CSVGGRNTDTQYF | TGCAGCGTTGGAGGACGGAACACAGATACGCAGTATTTT
TRBJ1-3 | TRBV29-1 | many | NA | CSVDPTGSGNTIYF | TGCAGCGTAGACCCTACAGGGTCTGGAAACACCATATATTTT
TRBJ2-7 | TRBV28 | few | NA | CASSSGWYEQYF | TGTGCCAGCAGTTCCGGTTGGTACGAGCAGTACTTC
TRBJ2-3 | TRBV5-6 | NA | TRBD1 | CASSGTGGTDTQYF | TGTGCCAGCAGCGGGACAGGGGGCACAGATACGCAGTATTTT
TRBJ2-5 | TRBV5-1 | few | NA | CASSRRVTSGQETQYF | TGCGCCAGCAGCCGGAGGGTTACCTCGGGGCAAGAGACCCAGTACTTC
TRBJ1-2 | TRBV7-9 | few | NA | CAGAGDGVVGNHGYTF | TGTGCCGGCGCAGGCGACGGGGTCGTCGGTAATCATGGCTACACCTTC
TRBJ2-7 | TRBV7-2 | many | TRBD1 | CASSTQTGAYEQYF | TGTGCCAGCAGCACCCAGACAGGGGCCTACGAGCAGTACTTC
TRBJ2-1 | TRBV4-2 | few | TRBD2 | CASSQSRGGSASSYNEQFF | TGTGCCAGCAGCCAATCTCGGGGCGGGAGTGCAAGCTCCTACAATGAGCAGTTCTTC
TRBJ1-5 | TRBV28 | few | NA | CASSWAGLEQPQHF | TGTGCCAGCAGTTGGGCAGGGTTAGAACAGCCCCAGCATTTT
TRBJ2-4 | TRBV6-1 | NA | TRBD2 | CASKGSGRAKNIQYF | TGTGCCAGCAAGGGTAGCGGGAGAGCCAAAAACATTCAGTACTTC
TRBJ2-2 | TRBV28 | few | NA | CASSLGRPNTGELF | TGTGCCAGCAGTTTAGGCCGTCCTAACACCGGGGAGCTGTTT
TRBJ2-2 | TRBV29-1 | NA | NA | CSGGHTGELFF | TGCAGCGGGGGACACACCGGGGAGCTGTTTTTT
TRBJ2-7 | TRBV2 | few | NA | CASSEAPDRSYEQYF | TGTGCCAGCAGTGAAGCCCCGGACAGATCCTACGAGCAGTACTTC
TRBJ2-7 | TRBV7-9 | NA | TRBD1 | CASSLSSGQGYEQYF | TGTGCCAGCAGCTTATCTTCGGGACAGGGCTACGAGCAGTACTTC
TRBJ2-3 | TRBV7-2 | NA | TRBD2 | CASSLKTWTSTDTQCF | TGTGCCAGCAGCTTAAAAACGTGGACTAGCACAGATACGCAGTGTTTT